This is a list of T cell receptor beta chains from one sample in a study of T cell responses to AZD1222 COVID-19 vaccine. The repertoire was sequenced with immunoSEQ multiplex PCR; TCRdb's copy has only in-frame clones and lacks some. The sample lists approximately 100,000 clones, about 92% seen once, with roughly 1.1% in the top ten. This specimen consisted of peripheral blood, obtained on day 0 of AZD1222 vaccination. The receptors shown here come from an adult in good health. Each CDR3 is given with its conserved first and last residue. Each record gives: V gene, D gene, clone size, J gene, CDR3 protein, CDR3 DNA. The D gene is left open where the match is weak. The size of a clone is reported for some rows only, either as once, few or many, or as a class for expanded clones.

>TRBV2|TRBD1|once|TRBJ1-3
CASSPQGVSGNTIYF
TGTGCCAGCAGTCCACAGGGGGTCTCTGGAAACACCATATATTTT
>TRBV7-6|NA|few|TRBJ1-6
CASSLGSSYNSPLHF
TGTGCCAGCAGCTTGGGCTCCTCCTATAATTCACCCCTCCACTTT
>TRBV6-1|NA|once|TRBJ2-6
CASSEFLGTSGANVLTF
TGTGCCAGCAGTGAGTTCTTGGGAACCTCTGGGGCCAACGTCCTGACTTTC
>TRBV11-2|NA|few|TRBJ2-7
CASSLNNRVGYF
TGTGCCAGCAGCTTAAATAACAGGGTGGGGTACTTC
>TRBV5-6|NA|NA|TRBJ2-2
CASSFGTGELFF
TGTGCCAGCAGCTTTGGCACCGGGGAGCTGTTTTTT
>TRBV6-2/TRBV6-3|TRBD1|NA|TRBJ2-4
CASSSDRGSRNIQYF
TGTGCCAGCAGTTCCGACAGGGGTTCGCGGAACATTCAGTACTTC
>TRBV19|TRBD1|NA|TRBJ1-2
CASRPGTADYGYTF
TGTGCCAGTAGGCCGGGGACAGCGGACTATGGCTACACCTTC
>TRBV7-8|TRBD2|NA|TRBJ2-3
CASSLGASGEDTDTQYF
TGTGCCAGCAGCTTAGGGGCTAGCGGGGAGGACACAGATACGCAGTATTTT
>TRBV28|TRBD1|NA|TRBJ2-2
CASSLTHDRAELFF
TGTGCCAGCAGTCTAACTCATGACAGGGCCGAGCTGTTTTTT
>TRBV28|NA|NA|TRBJ2-7
CASSPRSRSYEQYF
TGTGCCAGCAGTCCCAGGTCCAGGAGTTACGAGCAGTACTTC
>TRBV29-1|NA|NA|TRBJ2-5
CSVGRGNKGETQYF
TGCAGCGTTGGGAGGGGCAACAAGGGAGAGACCCAGTACTTC
>TRBV29-1|NA|once|TRBJ1-2
CSVEDRGGYTF
TGCAGCGTTGAAGATCGGGGCGGCTACACCTTC
>TRBV5-6|NA|NA|TRBJ2-1
CASSFPLPNNEQFF
TGTGCCAGCAGCTTCCCACTTCCCAACAATGAGCAGTTCTTC
>TRBV6-2/TRBV6-3|NA|NA|TRBJ2-2
CASSYREQNTGELFF
TGTGCCAGCAGTTACAGGGAACAGAACACCGGGGAGCTGTTTTTT
>TRBV15|TRBD2|NA|TRBJ2-3
CATSGYSGGASTDTQYF
TGTGCCACCAGCGGGTATAGCGGGGGGGCGTCCACAGATACGCAGTATTTT
>TRBV28|TRBD2|NA|TRBJ2-3
CASRLAGGADTQYF
TGTGCCAGCCGTTTAGCGGGAGGGGCAGATACGCAGTATTTT
>TRBV30|NA|NA|TRBJ1-4
CAWSVAIPTNEKLFF
TGTGCCTGGAGTGTGGCTATTCCAACTAATGAAAAACTGTTTTTT
>TRBV5-1|TRBD1|NA|TRBJ2-7
CASSQIGTGTYEQYF
TGCGCCAGCAGCCAGATAGGGACAGGGACCTACGAGCAGTACTTC
>TRBV19|NA|NA|TRBJ2-1
CASSMGQANEQFF
TGTGCCAGTAGTATGGGACAAGCCAATGAGCAGTTCTTC
>TRBV11-2|NA|NA|TRBJ2-1
CASSLDGGSYEQFF
TGTGCCAGCAGCTTAGATGGAGGGTCGTATGAGCAGTTCTTC
>TRBV7-9|TRBD2|once|TRBJ2-1
CASNQRGSYNEQFF
TGTGCCAGCAACCAGCGGGGGTCCTACAATGAGCAGTTCTTC
>TRBV6-6|NA|NA|TRBJ1-2
CASNIQGGRGYTF
TGTGCCAGCAATATACAGGGCGGGCGGGGCTACACCTTC
>TRBV5-6|TRBD2|NA|TRBJ2-2
CASSPWGLTNTGELFF
TGTGCCAGCAGCCCCTGGGGACTAACAAACACCGGGGAGCTGTTTTTT
>TRBV7-3|NA|NA|TRBJ1-1
CASKGANTEAFF
TGTGCCAGCAAGGGAGCAAACACTGAAGCTTTCTTT
>TRBV28|NA|NA|TRBJ1-4
CASTSRRGREKLFF
TGTGCCAGCACATCGCGGCGAGGCAGGGAAAAACTGTTTTTT
>TRBV11-2|NA|NA|TRBJ2-2
CASSLRDGGELFF
TGTGCCAGCAGCTTACGGGATGGCGGGGAGCTGTTTTTT
>TRBV2|NA|NA|TRBJ1-6
CASSEGGNYNSPLHF
TGTGCCAGCAGTGAAGGAGGGAATTATAATTCACCCCTCCACTTT
>TRBV7-2|NA|NA|TRBJ2-3
CASSLVGGLAGDTQYF
TGTGCCAGCAGCTTAGTTGGGGGGCTAGCTGGTGATACGCAGTATTTT
>TRBV7-3|NA|NA|TRBJ2-3
CASSLEGREGTDTQYF
TGTGCCAGCAGCTTAGAGGGGAGAGAAGGCACAGATACGCAGTATTTT
>TRBV19|TRBD2|NA|TRBJ2-1
CASRELAGGRREQFF
TGTGCCAGTAGGGAACTAGCGGGGGGGCGGAGGGAGCAGTTCTTC
>TRBV5-1|NA|NA|TRBJ2-5
CASSSHGEETQYF
TGCGCCAGCAGTTCTCACGGGGAAGAGACCCAGTACTTC
>TRBV2|TRBD1|NA|TRBJ2-5
CASGTDEETQYF
TGTGCCAGCGGGACAGACGAAGAGACCCAGTACTTC
>TRBV2|TRBD1|once|TRBJ1-5
CASSRQGESQPQHF
TGTGCCAGCAGTAGACAGGGGGAGTCTCAGCCCCAGCATTTT
>TRBV28|NA|NA|TRBJ1-4
CASSLLGATNEKLFF
TGTGCCAGCAGTTTATTAGGTGCAACTAATGAAAAACTGTTTTTT
>TRBV14|NA|NA|TRBJ2-2
CASSPQRATGELFF
TGTGCCAGCAGCCCTCAACGTGCCACCGGGGAGCTGTTTTTT
>TRBV2|NA|NA|TRBJ1-6
CASSESDSFNSPLHF
TGTGCCAGCAGTGAGTCGGACAGCTTTAATTCACCCCTCCACTTT
>TRBV3-1/TRBV3-2|NA|NA|TRBJ1-5
CASSQYLGGSNQPQHF
TGTGCCAGCAGCCAATACCTCGGAGGGAGCAATCAGCCCCAGCATTTT
>TRBV6-2/TRBV6-3|NA|NA|TRBJ2-6
CASSYPHFSGANVLTF
TGTGCCAGCAGTTACCCTCATTTCTCTGGGGCCAACGTCCTGACTTTC
>TRBV4-2|NA|NA|TRBJ2-2
CASSQDLRTTTGELFF
TGTGCCAGCAGCCAAGATCTTAGGACTACCACCGGGGAGCTGTTTTTT
>TRBV19|TRBD1|NA|TRBJ1-2
CAASDRGSYGYTF
TGTGCCGCGTCAGACAGGGGCTCCTATGGCTACACCTTC
>TRBV3-1/TRBV3-2|TRBD2|NA|TRBJ2-7
CASSQDLLWRGAYEQYF
TGTGCCAGCAGCCAAGATCTGCTCTGGCGGGGGGCCTACGAGCAGTACTTC
>TRBV30|TRBD1|NA|TRBJ2-7
CAWRLQGAVGEQYF
TGTGCCTGGAGGTTACAGGGGGCCGTGGGAGAGCAGTACTTC
>TRBV19|TRBD1|NA|TRBJ1-1
CASTDRGLAEAFF
TGTGCCAGTACCGACAGGGGGTTGGCTGAAGCTTTCTTT
>TRBV6-5|NA|once|TRBJ2-1
CASSYRQASSYNEQFF
TGTGCCAGCAGTTACCGGCAGGCGAGCTCCTACAATGAGCAGTTCTTC
>TRBV30|TRBD1|NA|TRBJ2-5
CAWSRDRQETQYF
TGTGCCTGGAGCCGGGACAGACAAGAGACCCAGTACTTC
>TRBV7-9|NA|NA|TRBJ2-3
CASSLGGFSDTQYF
TGTGCCAGCAGCTTAGGGGGGTTCTCGGATACGCAGTATTTT
>TRBV2|NA|NA|TRBJ1-4
CASGLGGALTNEKLFF
TGTGCCAGCGGTCTGGGGGGCGCGTTAACTAATGAAAAACTGTTTTTT
>TRBV7-7|NA|NA|TRBJ2-1
CASSLEFGDYNEQFF
TGTGCCAGCAGCTTAGAATTCGGGGATTACAATGAGCAGTTCTTC
>TRBV7-9|TRBD1|NA|TRBJ1-1
CASSPRTGELAFF
TGTGCCAGCAGCCCTAGGACAGGGGAGTTGGCTTTCTTT
>TRBV7-2|NA|NA|TRBJ1-5
CASSLAVSSNQPQHF
TGTGCCAGCAGCTTAGCGGTTAGTAGCAATCAGCCCCAGCATTTT
>TRBV29-1|NA|NA|TRBJ2-7
CSVVGTGGAQYF
TGCAGCGTTGTAGGAACAGGAGGTGCGCAGTACTTC
>TRBV7-9|NA|NA|TRBJ2-7
CASSPDYYEQYF
TGTGCCAGCAGCCCAGACTACTACGAGCAGTACTTC
>TRBV24-1|NA|NA|TRBJ1-2
CATSDLPGALEYGYTF
TGTGCCACCAGTGATTTGCCCGGCGCCTTGGAGTATGGCTACACCTTC
>TRBV7-3|NA|NA|TRBJ2-3
CASSLDSDTQYF
TGTGCCAGCAGCTTAGACTCAGATACGCAGTATTTT
>TRBV30|TRBD1|NA|TRBJ1-3
CAWKRGPQGVPGNTIYF
TGTGCCTGGAAAAGGGGCCCACAGGGGGTACCTGGAAACACCATATATTTT
>TRBV7-8|NA|NA|TRBJ2-7
CASSLAGGSYEQYF
TGTGCCAGCAGCTTAGCCGGGGGCAGCTACGAGCAGTACTTC